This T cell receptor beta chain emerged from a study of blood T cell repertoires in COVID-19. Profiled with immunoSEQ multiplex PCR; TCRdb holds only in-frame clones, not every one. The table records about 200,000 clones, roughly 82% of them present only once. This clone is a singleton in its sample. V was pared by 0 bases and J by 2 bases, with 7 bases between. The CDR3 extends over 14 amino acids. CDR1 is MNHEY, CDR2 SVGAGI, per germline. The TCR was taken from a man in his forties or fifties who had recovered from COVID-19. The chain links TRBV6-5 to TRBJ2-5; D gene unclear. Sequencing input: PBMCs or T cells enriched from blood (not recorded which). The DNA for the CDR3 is TGTGCCAGCAGTTACTCGAGCTTACAAGAGACCCAGTACTTC. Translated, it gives CASSYSSLQETQYF.